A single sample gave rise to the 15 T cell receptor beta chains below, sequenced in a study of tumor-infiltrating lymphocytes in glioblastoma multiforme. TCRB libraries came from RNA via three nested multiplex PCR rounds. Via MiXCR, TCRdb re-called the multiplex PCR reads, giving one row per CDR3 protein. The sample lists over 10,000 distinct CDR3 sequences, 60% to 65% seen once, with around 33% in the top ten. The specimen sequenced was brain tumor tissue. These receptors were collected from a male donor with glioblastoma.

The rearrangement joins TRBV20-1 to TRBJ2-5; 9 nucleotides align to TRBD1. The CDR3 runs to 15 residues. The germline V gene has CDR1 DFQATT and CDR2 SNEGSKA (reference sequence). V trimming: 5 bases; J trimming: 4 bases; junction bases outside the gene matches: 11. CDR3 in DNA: TGCAGTGCTGCCAGACAGGGGGTGAAGGTAGAGACCCAGTACTTC. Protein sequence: CSAARQGVKVETQYF.

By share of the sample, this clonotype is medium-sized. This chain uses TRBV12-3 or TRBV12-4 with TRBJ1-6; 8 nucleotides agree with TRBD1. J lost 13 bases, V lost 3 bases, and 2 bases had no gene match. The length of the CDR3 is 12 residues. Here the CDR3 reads CASSFDRGPLHF. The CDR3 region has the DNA TGTGCCAGCAGTTTCGACAGGGGCCCCCTCCACTTT.

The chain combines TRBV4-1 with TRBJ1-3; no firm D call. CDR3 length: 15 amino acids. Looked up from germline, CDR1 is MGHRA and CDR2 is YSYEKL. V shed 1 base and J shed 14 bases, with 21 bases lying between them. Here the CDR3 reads CASSQVLGNGNALYF. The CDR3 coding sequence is TGCGCCAGCAGCCAAGTTCTGGGGAACGGAAACGCCTTATATTTT.

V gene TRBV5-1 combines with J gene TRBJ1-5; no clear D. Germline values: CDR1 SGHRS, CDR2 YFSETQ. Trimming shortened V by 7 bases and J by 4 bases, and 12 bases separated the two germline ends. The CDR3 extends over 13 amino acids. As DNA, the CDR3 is TGCGCCAGCCGCACGGACTTGAATCAGCCCCAGCATTTT. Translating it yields CASRTDLNQPQHF.

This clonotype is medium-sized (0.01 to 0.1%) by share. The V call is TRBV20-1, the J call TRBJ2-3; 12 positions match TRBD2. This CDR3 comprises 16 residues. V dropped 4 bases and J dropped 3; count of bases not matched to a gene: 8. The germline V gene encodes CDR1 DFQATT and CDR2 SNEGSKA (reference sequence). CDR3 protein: CSAKRYTSGRTDTQYF. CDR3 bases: TGCAGTGCTAAACGGTATACTAGCGGGAGGACAGATACGCAGTATTTT.

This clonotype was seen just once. The CDR3 DNA reads TGCGCCAGCAGCCAAACTGGGACAGGGCGCTCCTACGAGCAGTACTTC. It encodes CASSQTGTGRSYEQYF. The chain joins TRBV4-1 to TRBJ2-7; TRBD1 matches at 9 bases. Trimming took 2 bases from V and 0 from J; bases not matched to a gene: 5. This CDR3 has 16 residues. CDR1 is MGHRA, CDR2 YSYEKL, per germline.

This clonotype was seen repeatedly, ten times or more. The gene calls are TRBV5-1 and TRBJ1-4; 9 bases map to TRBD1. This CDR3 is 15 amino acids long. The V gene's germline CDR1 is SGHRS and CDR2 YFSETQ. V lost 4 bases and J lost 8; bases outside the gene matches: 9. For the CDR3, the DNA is TGCGCCAGCAGCCCCGGGACAGGGTTACGAGAAAAACTGTTTTTT. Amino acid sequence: CASSPGTGLREKLFF.

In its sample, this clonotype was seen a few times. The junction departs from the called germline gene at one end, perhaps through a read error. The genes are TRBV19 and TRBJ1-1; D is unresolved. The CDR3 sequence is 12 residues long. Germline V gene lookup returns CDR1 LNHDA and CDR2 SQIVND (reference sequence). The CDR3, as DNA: TGTGCCAGTAGTATCTGGACGGATCTCCCGCCCTTT. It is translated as CASSIWTDLPPF.

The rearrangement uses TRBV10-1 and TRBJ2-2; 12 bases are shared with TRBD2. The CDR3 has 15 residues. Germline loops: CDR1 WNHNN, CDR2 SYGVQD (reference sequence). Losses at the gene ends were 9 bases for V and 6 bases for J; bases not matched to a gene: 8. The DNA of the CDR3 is TGCGCCAGTGAAATGGCTAGCGGGAGGGCCGGGGAGCTGTTTTTT. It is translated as CASEMASGRAGELFF.

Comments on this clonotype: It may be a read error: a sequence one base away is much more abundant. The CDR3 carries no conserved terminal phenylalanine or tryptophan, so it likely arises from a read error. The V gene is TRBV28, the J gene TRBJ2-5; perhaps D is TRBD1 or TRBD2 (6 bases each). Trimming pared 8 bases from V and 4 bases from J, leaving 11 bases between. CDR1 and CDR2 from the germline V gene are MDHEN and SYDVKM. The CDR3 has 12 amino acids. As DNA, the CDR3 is TGTGCCAGCCAACAGGGAGGAGAGACCCAGTACTTA. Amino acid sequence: CASQQGGETQYL.

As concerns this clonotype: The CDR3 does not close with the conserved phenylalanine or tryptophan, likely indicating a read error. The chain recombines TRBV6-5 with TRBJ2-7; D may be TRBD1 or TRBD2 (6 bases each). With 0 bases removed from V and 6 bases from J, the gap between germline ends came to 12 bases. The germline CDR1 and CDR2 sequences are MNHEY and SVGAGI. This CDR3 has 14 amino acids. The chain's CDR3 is CASSYSGGWSEQYP. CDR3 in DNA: TGTGCCAGCAGTTACTCCGGGGGCTGGTCCGAGCAGTACCCC.

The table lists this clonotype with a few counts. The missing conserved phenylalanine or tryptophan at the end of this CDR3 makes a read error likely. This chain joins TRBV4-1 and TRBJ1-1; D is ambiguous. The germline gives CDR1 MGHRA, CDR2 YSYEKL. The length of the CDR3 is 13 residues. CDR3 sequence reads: CVSSQEISTEAFL. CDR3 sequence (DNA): TGCGTCAGCAGCCAAGAGATCTCGACTGAAGCTTTCTTA.

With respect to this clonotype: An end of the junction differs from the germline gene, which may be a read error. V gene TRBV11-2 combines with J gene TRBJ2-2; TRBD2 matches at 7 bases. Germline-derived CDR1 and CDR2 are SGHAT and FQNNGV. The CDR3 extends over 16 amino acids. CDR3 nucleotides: TGTGCCAGCAGCTTGCCTCGCGGGAGTAACACCGGGGAGCTGTATTTT. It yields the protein CASSLPRGSNTGELYF.

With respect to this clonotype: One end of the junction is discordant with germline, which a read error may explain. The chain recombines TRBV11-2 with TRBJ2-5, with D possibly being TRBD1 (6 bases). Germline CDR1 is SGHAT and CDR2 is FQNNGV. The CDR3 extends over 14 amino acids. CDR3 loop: CASRMVGAPETQYF. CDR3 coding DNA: TGTGCTAGCAGGATGGTGGGGGCACCAGAGACCCAGTACTTC.

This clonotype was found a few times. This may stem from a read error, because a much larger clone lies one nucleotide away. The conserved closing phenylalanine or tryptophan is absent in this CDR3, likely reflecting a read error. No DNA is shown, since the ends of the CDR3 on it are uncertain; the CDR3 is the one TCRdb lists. CDR3 residues: CSATTQGIETQHS. The V call is TRBV20-1, the J call TRBJ2-5; no DNA check was done on the table's D call, TRBD1. CDR1 is DFQATT, CDR2 SNEGSKA, per germline (reference sequence). 13 amino acids form the CDR3, both terminal residues included.